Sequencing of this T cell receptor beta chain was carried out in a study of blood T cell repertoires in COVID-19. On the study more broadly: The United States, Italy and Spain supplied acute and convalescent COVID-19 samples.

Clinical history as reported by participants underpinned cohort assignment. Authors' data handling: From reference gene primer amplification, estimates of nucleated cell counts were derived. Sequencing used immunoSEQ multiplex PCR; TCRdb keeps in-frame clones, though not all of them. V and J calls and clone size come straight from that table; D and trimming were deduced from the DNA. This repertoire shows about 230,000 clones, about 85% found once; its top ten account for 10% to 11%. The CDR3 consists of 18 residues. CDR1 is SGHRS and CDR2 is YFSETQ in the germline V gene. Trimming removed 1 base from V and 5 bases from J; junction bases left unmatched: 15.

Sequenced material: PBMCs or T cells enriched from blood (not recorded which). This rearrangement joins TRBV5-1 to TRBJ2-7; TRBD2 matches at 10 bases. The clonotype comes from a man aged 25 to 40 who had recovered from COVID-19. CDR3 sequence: CASSLFLLAGLNAHEQYF. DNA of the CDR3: TGCGCCAGCAGCTTGTTCCTACTAGCGGGACTTAACGCCCACGAGCAGTACTTC.